The 24 T cell receptor beta chains listed next were all sequenced from one sample in a study of tumor-infiltrating lymphocytes in primary liver carcinoma. RNA and DNA were co-extracted from around 20-30 mg of unsorted bulk tissue. Synthesis of TCR beta cDNA was carried out from approximately 0.55 ug total RNA with a constant-region primer. Employing slightly modified ARM-PCR, three nested multiplex PCR rounds were run, and these gave rise to the TCR beta libraries. Two initial PCR rounds of about 9 cycles each paired TRBV1-TRBV30 forward primers with a C-beta reverse primer. TCRdb fed the multiplex PCR reads into MiXCR, producing one record per CDR3 protein. This repertoire shows over 40,000 distinct CDR3 sequences, 60% to 80% found once; its top ten account for less than 25%. Sequenced material: liver tumor tissue from sampling region 5. Subset meaning: tumor region T5, tumor centre. These receptors all come from a man between 35 and 55 years old with primary liver carcinoma and hepatitis B virus infection.

The chain couples TRBV30 to TRBJ1-4, with TRBD1 as a possible D gene (5 bases). CDR3 length: 13 residues. Germline values: CDR1 GTSNPN, CDR2 SVGIG (reference sequence). The germline V and J ends were trimmed by 2 bases and 10 bases, with 14 bases remaining between them. The CDR3 nucleotides read TGTGCCTGGAGTAACCAGGGACGTGTAAAACTGTTTTTT. Its protein product is CAWSNQGRVKLFF.

About this clonotype: At one end, the junction sequence differs from germline, possibly due to a read error. The V call is TRBV6-4, the J call TRBJ2-3; TRBD2 is a possible D gene (5 bases). The CDR3 extends over 16 amino acids. Germline V gives CDR1 MRHNA, CDR2 SNTAGT. This chain's CDR3 is CASSYSQSGCTDTQYF. DNA for the CDR3: TGTGCCAGCAGTTACTCACAGAGCGGCTGCACAGATACGCAGTATTTT.

This clonotype was seen once. The junction differs from germline at one of its ends, possibly a read error. The chain uses TRBV6-6 and TRBJ1-1, with a tentative D call TRBD1 (5 bases). The CDR3 contains 16 residues. Germline V gene data show CDR1 as MNHNY and CDR2 as SVGAGI (reference sequence). The DNA for the CDR3 is TGTGCCAGCAGTAACAGGCTCGTCAGCATGAACACTGAAGCTTTCTTC. Encoded protein: CASSNRLVSMNTEAFF.

This clonotype was found once. This rearrangement joins TRBV29-1 to TRBJ1-2, with 7 bases aligning to TRBD1. Germline CDR1 reads SQVTM; CDR2 reads ANQGSEA. The length of the CDR3 is 13 residues. CDR3 coding DNA: TGCAGAGTCAGATCAGGGGGTGCCTATGGCTACACCTTC. Translation: CRVRSGGAYGYTF.

This clonotype was counted ten times or more. This chain links TRBV19 with TRBJ2-5; no firm D call. V was cut by 4 bases and J by 2 bases, with 8 bases left in between. CDR3 length: 13 residues. The germline V gene has CDR1 LNHDA and CDR2 SQIVND (reference sequence). The CDR3 loop is CASSTRRQETQYF. The CDR3, as DNA: TGTGCCAGTAGTACCAGACGGCAAGAGACCCAGTACTTC.

This chain connects TRBV6-5 to TRBJ2-5; TRBD1 is a possible D gene (6 bases). The CDR3 runs 12 residues. CDR1 and CDR2 from the germline V gene are MNHEY and SVGAGI. The CDR3 DNA reads as TGTGCAAGGAGCTCCCAGGGGGAGACCCAGTACTTC. This codes for CARSSQGETQYF.

The rearrangement joins TRBV9 to TRBJ2-1; TRBD2 aligns across 10 bases. This CDR3 is 15 amino acids long. The V and J ends lost 0 bases and 8 bases, in that order; junction bases with no gene match: 5. Germline CDR1 reads SGDLS; CDR2 reads YYNGEE. The CDR3: CASSVDTSGNHEQFF. The CDR3 DNA follows: TGTGCCAGCAGCGTAGATACTAGCGGGAACCATGAGCAGTTCTTC.

As concerns this clonotype: Germline is not matched at one junction end, which may reflect a read error. The CDR3 is CVSLQDWTTGGEQFF. In DNA, the CDR3 is TGTGTCAGCCTCCAAGATTGGACTACCGGCGGTGAGCAGTTCTTC. V is TRBV4-2 and J is TRBJ2-1; a possible D gene is TRBD2 (6 bases). This CDR3 spans 15 amino acids. Germline V gene sequence: CDR1 LGHNA, CDR2 YNFKEQ.

About this clonotype: One end of the junction varies from germline; a read error may be responsible. The J gene is TRBJ2-5, the V gene TRBV11-1, with 14 bases aligning to TRBD2. The CDR3 contains 15 residues. Germline loops: CDR1 SGHAT, CDR2 FQDESV (reference sequence). CDR3 region: CASTLMGLAGETQYF. CDR3 DNA sequence: TGTGCCAGCACGCTCATGGGACTAGCGGGAGAGACCCAATACTTC. Complete variable domain (other parts from reference TRBV11-1 and TRBJ2-5): EAEVAQSPRYKITEKSQAVAFWCDPISGHATLYWYRQILGQGPELLVQFQDESVVDDSQLPKDRFSAERLKGVDSTLKIQPAELGDSAMYLCASTLMGLAGETQYFGPGTRLLVL.

For this clonotype: The germline gene is not matched at one end of the junction; a read error may be the cause. V gene TRBV6-6 combines with J gene TRBJ1-5; the D is unclear. Germline-derived CDR1 and CDR2 are MNHNY and SVGAGI (reference sequence). This CDR3 has 13 amino acids. The CDR3 nucleotides are TGTGCCAGCAGTTACTCGATGCTTCAGCCCCAACATTTT. It yields the protein CASSYSMLQPQHF.

Note on this clonotype: One end of the junction fails to match germline, which may point to a read error. The V call is TRBV12-3 or TRBV12-4, the J call TRBJ1-2; the D gene is possibly TRBD1 (5 bases). The CDR3 has 12 residues. The DNA for the CDR3 is TGTGCCAGCAGTCTTGGCAGGGCTGGCTACAACTTC. Residues: CASSLGRAGYNF.

Comment on this clonotype: The junction does not match germline at one end; this may be a read error. The gene calls are TRBV5-5 and TRBJ1-1; tentative D call: TRBD1 (5 bases). The germline CDR1 and CDR2 sequences are SGHKS and YYEKEE (reference sequence). The CDR3 is 14 amino acids. The CDR3 DNA reads as TGTGCCAGCAGCTTGTACTACAGGAAGGCTGAAGCTTTCTTC. Protein: CASSLYYRKAEAFF.

On this clonotype: Relative to the germline gene, one junction end is altered; a read error may explain this. The chain carries TRBV6-5 and TRBJ2-5; D gene unclear. The CDR3 is made up of 17 amino acids. CDR1 is MNHEY, CDR2 SVGAGI, per germline. The CDR3 DNA reads as TGTGCCAGCAGTTACTCGAGTAATGACGGGTCCCAAGAGACCCGGTACTTC. Protein sequence: CASSYSSNDGSQETRYF.

Turning to this clonotype: One junction end disagrees with the germline gene, perhaps due to a read error. This chain links TRBV28 with TRBJ1-1; no clear D gene. Germline CDR1 is MDHEN and CDR2 is SYDVKM. The CDR3 loop spans 15 amino acids. In DNA form, the CDR3 reads TGTGCCATCATCATTGGACGGCTTCGGAACGCTGAAGCTTTCTTT. This gives the protein CAIIIGRLRNAEAFF.

Regarding this clonotype: An end of the junction does not agree with germline; a read error may underlie this. DNA for the CDR3: TGTGCCAGCAGTGAAATAGGAGGACACTACACGGATATGCAGTATTTT. As protein: CASSEIGGHYTDMQYF. V usage is TRBV6-1 and J usage is TRBJ2-3; D may be TRBD1 or TRBD2 (5 bases each). The CDR3 runs to 16 residues. Germline CDR1 and CDR2: MNHNS and SASEGT.

To note about this clonotype: Its ends do not fully match the called genes, so a read error is possible. The chain uses TRBV30 and TRBJ1-1; D gene uncertain. The germline CDR1 and CDR2 sequences are GTSNPN and SVGIG (reference sequence). The CDR3 length is 11 residues. The CDR3 loop is CVWSVFSEASF. The DNA for the CDR3 is TGTGTCTGGAGTGTTTTCTCTGAAGCTTCCTTT.

This rearrangement joins TRBV19 to TRBJ1-1, with 10 bases fitting TRBD1. V gave up 7 bases and J gave up 0 bases; unmatched junction bases: 8. The germline V gene has CDR1 LNHDA and CDR2 SQIVND (reference sequence). The CDR3 is 16 residues long. Here the CDR3 reads CASNILGQGMNTEAFF. In DNA form, the CDR3 reads TGTGCCAGTAATATCCTGGGACAGGGGATGAACACTGAAGCTTTCTTT.

With regard to this clonotype: A much larger clone lies one base from this, so it may be a read error. This chain connects TRBV11-2 to TRBJ2-4; possible D gene TRBD2, 5 bases. CDR3 length: 13 amino acids. Germline CDR1 SGHAT, CDR2 FQNNGV. The CDR3 nucleotides read TGTGGCACTTCACTAGAGTCCAAAAACATTCAGTACTTC. Its translation: CGTSLESKNIQYF.

For this clonotype: The junction does not match germline at one end; this may be a read error. The rearrangement joins TRBV4-1 to TRBJ2-1; D not certain. There are 14 residues in the CDR3. Germline lookup yields CDR1 MGHRA and CDR2 YSYEKL. The CDR3 is CPSSQVEAWNEQFF. As DNA, the CDR3 is TGCCCCAGCAGCCAGGTTGAGGCGTGGAATGAGCAGTTCTTC.

This clonotype was recorded at least ten times. The chain uses TRBV11-2 and TRBJ2-7; D is unresolved. The CDR3 spans 14 residues. The V end lost 2 bases, the J end lost 2 bases, and 10 bases lay between the germline ends. Germline lookup yields CDR1 SGHAT and CDR2 FQNNGV. The CDR3 DNA follows: TGTGCCAGCAGCTTAACTGACACTGCCTACGAGCAGTACTTC. Its translation: CASSLTDTAYEQYF.

This chain connects TRBV5-5 to TRBJ1-2; D is uncertain. The V and J ends lost 6 bases and 1 base respectively, with 16 bases between them. The length of the CDR3 is 15 residues. Looked up from germline, CDR1 is SGHKS and CDR2 is YYEKEE (reference sequence). CDR3 amino acids: CASKAEDRYNYGYTF. The CDR3, as DNA: TGTGCCAGCAAAGCAGAGGACCGCTATAACTATGGCTACACCTTC.

This clonotype was seen only a few times. A junction end diverges from the germline sequence, so it may reflect a read error. The chain joins TRBV12-3 or TRBV12-4 to TRBJ1-3; D remains unclear. The length of the CDR3 is 15 residues. CDR3 bases: TGTGCCAGCAGTTTAACGGACTCACCTGGAAATACCATATATTTT. Translating it yields CASSLTDSPGNTIYF.

The chain is built from TRBV7-9 and TRBJ2-1, with D unclear. V lost 6 bases and J 5 bases, leaving 17 bases between the germline ends. Germline V CDR1 and CDR2: SEHNR, FQNEAQ (reference sequence). The CDR3 has 15 residues. The CDR3 reads CASSGSSPENNEQFF. In nucleotides, the CDR3 is TGTGCCAGCAGTGGCAGTTCACCCGAAAACAATGAGCAGTTCTTC.

The DNA for the CDR3 is TGTGCCACTCAGCGGCCGCGCTCTGGGGCCAACGTCCCAACTTTC. Its translation is CATQRPRSGANVPTF. The chain employs TRBV11-2 and TRBJ2-6, with D perhaps being TRBD1 or TRBD2 (5 bases each). Germline V gene sequence: CDR1 SGHAT, CDR2 FQNNGV. This CDR3 is built from 15 residues. Trimming removed 10 bases at V and 19 bases at J, with 32 bases between.